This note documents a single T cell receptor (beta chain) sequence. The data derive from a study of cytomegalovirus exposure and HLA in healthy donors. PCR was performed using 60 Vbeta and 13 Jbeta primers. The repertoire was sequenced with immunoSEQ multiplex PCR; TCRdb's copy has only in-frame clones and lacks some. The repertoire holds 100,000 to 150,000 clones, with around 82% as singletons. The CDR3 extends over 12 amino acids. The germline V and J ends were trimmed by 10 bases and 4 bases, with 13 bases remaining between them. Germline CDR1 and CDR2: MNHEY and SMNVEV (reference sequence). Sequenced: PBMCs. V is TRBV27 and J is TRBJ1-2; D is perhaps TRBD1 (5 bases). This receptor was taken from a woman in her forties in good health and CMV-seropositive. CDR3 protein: CATKLGLYGYTF. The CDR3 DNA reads TGTGCCACCAAGTTGGGACTCTATGGCTACACCTTC.